This TCR beta chain was found in a study of blood T cell repertoires in COVID-19. Some clones are missing from TCRdb's copy, which holds only in-frame ones; the method was immunoSEQ multiplex PCR. Of 30,000 to 35,000 clones listed, more than 85% are singletons. CDR1 and CDR2 (germline): SGHVS, FQNEAQ. The V gene lost 1 base and the J gene lost 4 bases, with 11 bases spanning the gap. The length of the CDR3 is 15 residues. This clonotype was obtained from a human donor in a cohort sampled during active COVID-19. Sequencing input: peripheral blood. V gene TRBV7-8 combines with J gene TRBJ2-1, with D perhaps matching TRBD2 (6 bases). CDR3 coding DNA: TGTGCCAGCAGCTTAGACGTGGGACTGTACAATGAGCAGTTCTTC. Residues: CASSLDVGLYNEQFF.